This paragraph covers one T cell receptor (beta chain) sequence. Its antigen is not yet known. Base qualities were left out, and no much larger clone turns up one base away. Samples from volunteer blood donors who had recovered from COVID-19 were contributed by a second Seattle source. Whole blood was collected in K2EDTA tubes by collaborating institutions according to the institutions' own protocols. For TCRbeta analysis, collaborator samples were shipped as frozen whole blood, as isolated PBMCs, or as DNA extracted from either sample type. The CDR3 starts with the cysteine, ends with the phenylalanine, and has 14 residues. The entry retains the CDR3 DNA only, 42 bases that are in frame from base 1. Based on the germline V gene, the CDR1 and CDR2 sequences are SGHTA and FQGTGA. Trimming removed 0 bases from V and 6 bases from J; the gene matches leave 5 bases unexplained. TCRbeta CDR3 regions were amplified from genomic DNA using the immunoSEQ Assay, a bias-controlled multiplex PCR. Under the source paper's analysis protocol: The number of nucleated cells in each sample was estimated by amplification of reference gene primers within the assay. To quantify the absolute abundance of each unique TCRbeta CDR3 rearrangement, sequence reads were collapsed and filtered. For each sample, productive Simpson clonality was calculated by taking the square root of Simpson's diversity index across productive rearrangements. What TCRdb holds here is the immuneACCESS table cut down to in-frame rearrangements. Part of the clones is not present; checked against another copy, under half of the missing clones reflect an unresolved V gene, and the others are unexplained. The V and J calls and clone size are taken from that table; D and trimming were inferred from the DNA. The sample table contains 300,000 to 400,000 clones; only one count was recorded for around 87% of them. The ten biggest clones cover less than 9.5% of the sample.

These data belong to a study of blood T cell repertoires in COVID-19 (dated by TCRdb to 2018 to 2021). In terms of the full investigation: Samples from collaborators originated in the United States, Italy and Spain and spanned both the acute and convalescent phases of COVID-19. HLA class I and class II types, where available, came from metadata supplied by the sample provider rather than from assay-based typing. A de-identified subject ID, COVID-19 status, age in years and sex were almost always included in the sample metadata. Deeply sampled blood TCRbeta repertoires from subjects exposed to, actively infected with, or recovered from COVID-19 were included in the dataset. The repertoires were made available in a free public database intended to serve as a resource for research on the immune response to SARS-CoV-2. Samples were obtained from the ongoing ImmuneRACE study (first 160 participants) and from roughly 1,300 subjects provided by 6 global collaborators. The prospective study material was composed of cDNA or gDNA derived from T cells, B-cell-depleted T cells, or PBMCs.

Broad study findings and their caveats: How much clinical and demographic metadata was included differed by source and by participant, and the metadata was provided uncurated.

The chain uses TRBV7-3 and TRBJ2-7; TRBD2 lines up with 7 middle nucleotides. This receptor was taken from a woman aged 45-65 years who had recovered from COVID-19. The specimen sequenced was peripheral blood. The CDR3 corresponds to CASSLTAGVSEQYF. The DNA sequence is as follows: TGTGCCAGCAGCTTAACGGCGGGAGTCTCCGAGCAGTACTTC.